This entry lists 22 T cell receptor beta chains sequenced from one sample in a study of blood T cell repertoires in COVID-19. Assay used: immunoSEQ multiplex PCR; TCRdb lists only in-frame clones, some missing. Of around 250,000 clones in the sample, roughly four fifths are singletons; the top ten hold about 4.2%. The specimen sequenced was peripheral blood. These receptor sequences come from a man in his fifties or sixties with active or convalescent COVID-19.

This chain connects TRBV3-1 (or the pseudogene TRBV3-2) to TRBJ2-7; 13 bases agree with TRBD2. Looked up from germline, CDR1 is LGHDT and CDR2 is YNNKEL (reference sequence). The ends lost 1 base at V and 4 bases at J; junction bases unmatched: 4. The CDR3 has 16 residues. In nucleotides, the CDR3 is TGTGCCAGCAGCCAAGGACCGGGACTAGCGGGATACGAGCAGTACTTC. Amino acid sequence: CASSQGPGLAGYEQYF.

The chain links TRBV30 to TRBJ1-6, with 7 bases that match TRBD1. The V and J ends lost 0 bases and 10 bases, in that order; junction bases with no gene match: 6. This CDR3 has 14 amino acids. CDR1 is GTSNPN, CDR2 SVGIG, per germline (reference sequence). The CDR3 protein is CAWSVVQGGSPLHF. The CDR3 DNA sequence: TGTGCCTGGAGTGTGGTTCAGGGGGGATCACCCCTCCACTTT. The complete variable domain, with remaining parts taken from reference TRBV30 and TRBJ1-6, reads SQTIHQWPATLVQPVGSPLSLECTVEGTSNPNLYWYRQAAGRGLQLLFYSVGIGQISSEVPQNLSASRPQDRQFILSSKKLLLSDSGFYLCAWSVVQGGSPLHFGNGTRLTVT.

The chain couples TRBV23-1 to TRBJ2-7; a weak D match, TRBD1 (6 bases). TRBV23-1 is sorted into the ORF group, with uncertain function. The V gene lost 0 bases and the J gene lost 3 bases, with 18 bases spanning the gap. The length of the CDR3 is 17 residues. CDR3 DNA: TGCGCCAGCAGTCAATCGGGGCAGGGGAAACCTTTCTACGAGCAGTACTTC. Translated, it gives CASSQSGQGKPFYEQYF.

This chain joins TRBV15 and TRBJ2-3, with D possibly TRBD1 on 6 matching bases. Germline V CDR1 and CDR2: LNHNV, YYDKDF (reference sequence). This CDR3 is built from 14 residues. Trimming stripped 3 bases from V and 3 bases from J, with 10 bases between. CDR3 coding DNA: TGTGCCACCAGCAGTCCCGGACAGACAGATACGCAGTATTTT. Residues: CATSSPGQTDTQYF.

The CDR3 region is CASSYLTGGTDTQYF. In nucleotides, the CDR3 is TGCGCCAGCAGCTATCTGACAGGGGGCACAGATACGCAGTATTTT. V is TRBV5-1 and J is TRBJ2-3, with 8 bases fitting TRBD1. CDR3 length: 15 amino acids. The germline gives CDR1 SGHRS, CDR2 YFSETQ. J was trimmed by 1 base and V by 3 bases; bases with no gene match: 4.

This clone was seen only once. The rearrangement uses TRBV25-1 and TRBJ1-6; 10 bases agree with TRBD1. The germline V gene has CDR1 MGHDK and CDR2 SYGVNS. J was trimmed by 12 bases and V by 6 bases; bases with no gene match: 8. The CDR3 has 14 residues. CDR3 loop: CASRDDRGHLPLHF. Written as DNA, the CDR3 is TGTGCCAGCAGGGACGACAGGGGGCATTTACCCCTCCACTTT. Based on the CDR3 plus reference TRBV25-1 and TRBJ1-6, the full variable domain is EADIYQTPRYLVIGTGKKITLECSQTMGHDKMYWYQQDPGMELHLIHYSYGVNSTEKGDLSSESTVSRIRTEHFPLTLESARPSHTSQYLCASRDDRGHLPLHFGNGTRLTVT.

The rearrangement joins TRBV6-5 to TRBJ1-2; perhaps TRBD1 as D (6 bases). This CDR3 has 15 amino acids. Germline V gene sequence: CDR1 MNHEY, CDR2 SVGAGI. V lost 0 bases, J lost 2 bases, and 10 bases lay in between. CDR3 in amino acids: CASSYSGAPNYGYTF. The CDR3 nucleotides read TGTGCCAGCAGTTACTCGGGGGCCCCAAACTATGGCTACACCTTC.

The chain employs TRBV7-9 and TRBJ1-1; D perhaps matches TRBD1 (5 bases). There are 12 residues in the CDR3. Germline-derived CDR1 and CDR2 are SEHNR and FQNEAQ (reference sequence). The V end lost 5 bases, the J end lost 4 bases, and 8 bases lay between the germline ends. In DNA, the CDR3 is TGTGCCAGCAGCCCTAGGGGCACTGAAGCTTTCTTT. Translation gives CASSPRGTEAFF.

The rearrangement links TRBV27 to TRBJ2-5, with D perhaps matching TRBD1 (5 bases). The CDR3 has 15 residues. Looked up from germline, CDR1 is MNHEY and CDR2 is SMNVEV (reference sequence). V lost 2 bases, J lost 5 bases, and 15 bases lay in between. The DNA of the CDR3 is TGTGCCAGCAGTTTAGGGTTTCAGGGCACGGAGACCCAGTACTTC. Translated, it gives CASSLGFQGTETQYF.

This sequence joins TRBV7-2 and TRBJ1-4; a weak D match, TRBD1 (6 bases). CDR3 length: 14 residues. V was clipped by 3 bases and J by 7 bases, with 12 bases between them. Germline assignment: CDR1 SGHTA and CDR2 FQGNSA. The CDR3 nucleotides read TGTGCCAGCAGCTTCAGGGGAATGAGTGAAAAACTGTTTTTT. It translates to CASSFRGMSEKLFF.

The rearrangement uses TRBV5-8 and TRBJ2-7, with D perhaps TRBD2 (6 bases). The V end lost 2 bases, the J end lost 3 bases, and 9 bases lay between the germline ends. CDR1 and CDR2 from the germline V gene are SGHTS and YDEGEE. CDR3 length equals 13 residues. In DNA, the CDR3 is TGTGCCAGCAGCTTCCAGGGACTCTACGAGCAGTACTTC. Residues: CASSFQGLYEQYF.

The chain has TRBV14 and TRBJ1-4; unclear D gene. Trimming left V 4 bases short and J 7 bases short, with 13 bases between. Germline V gene sequence: CDR1 SGHDN, CDR2 FVKESK. This CDR3 contains 14 residues. CDR3 in DNA: TGTGCCAGCAGCCGCGGGCTGGAAAGTGAAAAACTGTTTTTT. Translating it yields CASSRGLESEKLFF.

This clone was seen just once. V gene TRBV30 combines with J gene TRBJ1-1; D is ambiguous. The CDR3 runs 12 residues. The germline V gene encodes CDR1 GTSNPN and CDR2 SVGIG (reference sequence). V gave up 5 bases and J gave up 1 base, with 8 bases separating them. The CDR3 region is CAWAVPNTEAFF. Written as DNA, the CDR3 is TGTGCCTGGGCTGTCCCGAACACTGAAGCTTTCTTT.

This clone was seen a single time. The gene calls are TRBV30 and TRBJ2-5; TRBD2 matches 9 bases. Looked up from germline, CDR1 is GTSNPN and CDR2 is SVGIG (reference sequence). The CDR3 totals 16 residues. Trimming took 2 bases from V and 3 from J; bases not matched to a gene: 10. The CDR3 is CAWSRWRGGREETQYF. CDR3 DNA: TGTGCCTGGAGTAGATGGCGGGGGGGCCGGGAAGAGACCCAGTACTTC. Full variable domain (missing parts from reference TRBV30 and TRBJ2-5): SQTIHQWPATLVQPVGSPLSLECTVEGTSNPNLYWYRQAAGRGLQLLFYSVGIGQISSEVPQNLSASRPQDRQFILSSKKLLLSDSGFYLCAWSRWRGGREETQYFGPGTRLLVL.

V gene TRBV30 combines with J gene TRBJ1-6; D possibly corresponds to TRBD1 (5 bases). This CDR3 is built from 16 residues. V dropped 4 bases and J dropped 2 bases, with 15 bases sitting between them. Germline lookup yields CDR1 GTSNPN and CDR2 SVGIG (reference sequence). CDR3 sequence (DNA): TGTGCCTGGATCACGAAGGGGATCGCCTATAATTCACCCCTCCACTTT. This gives the protein CAWITKGIAYNSPLHF.

The chain recombines TRBV7-9 with TRBJ1-1, with D hard to call. The V gene lost 5 bases and the J gene lost 11 bases, with 12 bases spanning the gap. Germline V gives CDR1 SEHNR, CDR2 FQNEAQ (reference sequence). The CDR3 has 11 amino acids. CDR3 coding DNA: TGTGCCAGCAGCCGGGAGAATGAGGCTTTCTTT. Amino acids: CASSRENEAFF.

The chain recombines TRBV9 with TRBJ1-6; D is perhaps TRBD1 (6 bases). Trimming left V 5 bases short and J 6 bases short, with 15 bases between. The CDR3 covers 15 residues. Per germline, CDR1 SGDLS and CDR2 YYNGEE. This CDR3 reads CASSSSDRTNSPLHF. DNA of the CDR3: TGTGCCAGCAGTTCATCGGACAGAACTAATTCACCCCTCCACTTT. Using reference TRBV9 and TRBJ1-6 for the parts outside the CDR3, the full variable domain is DSGVTQTPKHLITATGQRVTLRCSPRSGDLSVYWYQQSLDQGLQFLIQYYNGEERAKGNILERFSAQQFPDLHSELNLSSLELGDSALYFCASSSSDRTNSPLHFGNGTRLTVT.

The rearrangement links TRBV29-1 to TRBJ2-5; the match to TRBD2 covers 7 bases. CDR3 length: 14 residues. Germline loops: CDR1 SQVTM, CDR2 ANQGSEA. The ends lost 4 bases at V and 1 base at J; junction bases unmatched: 6. The CDR3 loop reads CSVGGGPFQETQYF. The CDR3 DNA reads TGCAGCGTTGGCGGGGGACCTTTCCAAGAGACCCAGTACTTC.

V gene TRBV2 combines with J gene TRBJ1-2; 10 nucleotides match TRBD1. The CDR3 totals 18 residues. With 7 bases clipped from V and 4 bases from J, the junction kept 18 bases outside the gene matches. CDR1 is SNHLY, CDR2 FYNNEI, per germline. The DNA of the CDR3 is TGTGCCAGCACAATACCCGGGACAGGGGCGTTAACCGGCTATGGCTACACCTTC. It is translated as CASTIPGTGALTGYGYTF.

This sequence joins TRBV15 and TRBJ1-1, with 10 bases identical to TRBD1. In germline, CDR1 is LNHNV, CDR2 YYDKDF (reference sequence). The CDR3 is 18 amino acids. With 5 bases clipped from V and 10 bases from J, the junction kept 22 bases outside the gene matches. In DNA form, the CDR3 reads TGTGCCACCAGCTCTCGACAGGGGGCATGGGGCGGTGTGACGGTAGCTTTCTTT. Translated: CATSSRQGAWGGVTVAFF.

This clone was recorded only once. This sequence joins TRBV7-2 and TRBJ2-2; the D gene is possibly TRBD1 (6 bases). CDR3 length: 16 amino acids. V was shortened by 1 base and J by 4 bases, with 13 bases between the two germline ends. Germline-derived CDR1 and CDR2 are SGHTA and FQGNSA. The CDR3 bases are TGTGCCAGCAGCTTAGAAGGGGGTAGGAGCACCGGGGAGCTGTTTTTT. Amino acids: CASSLEGGRSTGELFF. The variable domain in full, completed from reference TRBV7-2 and TRBJ2-2, reads GAGVSQSPSNKVTEKGKDVELRCDPISGHTALYWYRQSLGQGLEFLIYFQGNSAPDKSGLPSDRFSAERTGGSVSTLTIQRTQQEDSAVYLCASSLEGGRSTGELFFGEGSRLTVL.

The CDR3 loop is CTRYRVNTEAFF. The CDR3 DNA is TGCACCAGGTACAGGGTGAACACTGAAGCTTTCTTT. The V call is TRBV1, the J call TRBJ1-1; the D call TRBD1 from the table was never checked on the DNA. TRBV1 is shown as a pseudogene. The CDR3 runs to 12 residues.